These 9 T cell receptor beta chains originate from one sample sequenced in a study of STAT5B mutations in CD4+ large granular lymphocyte leukemia. Generated by immunoSEQ multiplex PCR, the TCRdb table keeps only in-frame clones and is missing some. The profile shows 30,000 to 40,000 clones, 69% of them singletons. The sequenced sample consisted of CD4+ T cells from blood buffy coats. Source of these receptors: a human donor in good health.

The chain carries TRBV29-1 and TRBJ2-5; D call uncertain. The DNA end lines up better with TRBJ2-7; the J call may be wrong. Germline V lookup: CDR1 SQVTM, CDR2 ANQGSEA. This CDR3 comprises 11 residues. The CDR3 sequence is CSVGQFHEQYF. CDR3 DNA sequence: TGCAGCGTTGGGCAGTTCCACGAGCAGTACTTC.

The CDR3 sequence is CASSQRLGDTQYF. The CDR3 coding sequence is TGTGCCAGCAGCCAGCGGTTGGGTGATACGCAGTATTTT. The chain has TRBV7-9 and TRBJ2-3; D perhaps matches TRBD2 (5 bases). The germline V gene has CDR1 SEHNR and CDR2 FQNEAQ (reference sequence). The CDR3 sequence is 13 residues long. V was clipped by 5 bases and J by 6 bases, with 12 bases between them.

The chain combines TRBV15 with TRBJ2-7; D is ambiguous. This CDR3 contains 16 residues. V shed 0 bases and J shed 2 bases, with 14 bases lying between them. Germline values: CDR1 LNHNV, CDR2 YYDKDF (reference sequence). The CDR3 region is CATSRDVVPGAYEQYF. CDR3 bases: TGTGCCACCAGCAGAGATGTGGTCCCTGGGGCCTACGAGCAGTACTTC. Variable domain in full (rest from reference TRBV15 and TRBJ2-7): DAMVIQNPRYQVTQFGKPVTLSCSQTLNHNVMYWYQQKSSQAPKLLFHYYDKDFNNEADTPDNFQSRRPNTSFCFLDIRSPGLGDTAMYLCATSRDVVPGAYEQYFGPGTRLTVT.

This chain joins TRBV5-4 and TRBJ1-4, with D unclear. The CDR3 loop spans 14 amino acids. Germline assignment: CDR1 SGHNT and CDR2 YYREEE (reference sequence). Trimming took off 0 bases at V and 8 bases at J, with 11 bases between the two ends. This chain's CDR3 is CASSLDQPGEKLFF. In nucleotides, the CDR3 is TGTGCCAGCAGCTTGGACCAGCCGGGGGAAAAACTGTTTTTT. The full variable domain, in which reference TRBV5-4 and TRBJ1-4 provide the parts outside the CDR3, is ETGVTQSPTHLIKTRGQQVTLRCSSQSGHNTVSWYQQALGQGPQFIFQYYREEENGRGNFPPRFSGLQFPNYSSELNVNALELDDSALYLCASSLDQPGEKLFFGSGTQLSVL.

In its sample, this clone was seen a few times. V gene TRBV18 combines with J gene TRBJ1-1; possible D gene TRBD1, 6 bases. The CDR3 is 12 amino acids. The V end lost 2 bases, the J end lost 9 bases, and 10 bases lay between the germline ends. Germline-derived CDR1 and CDR2 are KGHSH and LQKENI. The CDR3 DNA reads as TGTGCCAGCTCACCATCCACAGGGAAAGCTTTCTTT. It specifies CASSPSTGKAFF.

The chain links TRBV5-1 to TRBJ2-3; D call uncertain. Germline V lookup: CDR1 SGHRS, CDR2 YFSETQ. This CDR3 has 13 residues. V was clipped by 6 bases and J by 2 bases, with 10 bases between them. The CDR3 spells CASNELTTDTQYF. The CDR3, as DNA: TGCGCCAGCAATGAACTTACCACAGATACGCAGTATTTT. Together with reference TRBV5-1 and TRBJ2-3, the CDR3 gives the full variable domain: KAGVTQTPRYLIKTRGQQVTLSCSPISGHRSVSWYQQTPGQGLQFLFEYFSETQRNKGNFPGRFSGRQFSNSRSEMNVSTLELGDSALYLCASNELTTDTQYFGPGTRLTVL.

This sequence joins TRBV19 and TRBJ2-6, with 8 bases lining up with TRBD1. This CDR3 has 16 amino acids. Germline-derived CDR1 and CDR2 are LNHDA and SQIVND (reference sequence). V gave up 0 bases and J gave up 2 bases; unmatched junction bases: 0. DNA for the CDR3: TGTGCCAGTAGTATAGAACAGGGGGCTGGGGCCAACGTCCTGACTTTC. Protein sequence: CASSIEQGAGANVLTF. Full variable domain (remainder filled in from reference TRBV19 and TRBJ2-6): DGGITQSPKYLFRKEGQNVTLSCEQNLNHDAMYWYRQDPGQGLRLIYYSQIVNDFQKGDIAEGYSVSREKKESFPLTVTSAQKNPTAFYLCASSIEQGAGANVLTFGAGSRLTVL.

The rearrangement uses TRBV18 and TRBJ1-2, with unresolved D. Germline V gene lookup returns CDR1 KGHSH and CDR2 LQKENI. V lost 3 bases and J lost 6, with 20 bases in between. The CDR3 loop spans 16 amino acids. The CDR3 region is CASSPASELTGNGYTF. The CDR3 nucleotides are TGTGCCAGCTCACCGGCTTCAGAACTGACCGGAAATGGCTACACCTTC.

The chain employs TRBV4-2 and TRBJ2-1, with TRBD2 matching 9 bases. This CDR3 region has 16 residues. With 1 base clipped from V and 4 bases from J, the junction kept 5 bases outside the gene matches. Germline CDR1 and CDR2: LGHNA and YNFKEQ. The CDR3 protein is CASSQGPAGGYNEQFF. In nucleotides, the CDR3 is TGTGCCAGCAGCCAAGGACCGGCGGGGGGGTACAATGAGCAGTTCTTC.